A single T cell receptor beta chain is shown here with its context. The antigen is unknown. The sample belongs to a study of graft-versus-host responses after intestinal transplantation. Overall study: The whole recipient group had anti-thymocyte globulin induction followed by tacrolimus and steroids for roughly three years.

Study findings and constraints: The study found high graft-versus-host to host-versus-graft clonal ratios in allografts of patients with graft-donor T cell macrochimerism.

CDR1 is SGHTA, CDR2 FQGNSA, per germline. Trimming removed 5 bases from V and 4 bases from J; junction bases left unmatched: 7. The CDR3 has 17 residues. Clones were sequenced by immunoSEQ multiplex PCR, and TCRdb holds only the in-frame ones, with some missing. Of about 86,000 clones in the sample, about 91% are singletons; the top ten hold roughly 0.5%. The sequence came from a human donor who received an intestinal transplant. This chain connects TRBV7-2 to TRBJ2-1; 14 nucleotides match TRBD2. This specimen consisted of unstimulated CD8+ T cells sorted from spleen or lymph node cells, obtained before intestinal transplant. CDR3 amino acids: CASSHWTSGGSYNEQFF. CDR3 nucleotides: TGTGCCAGCAGCCACTGGACTAGCGGGGGGAGTTACAATGAGCAGTTCTTC.